The next 6 T cell receptor beta chains were all read from a single sample in a study of blood T cell repertoires in COVID-19. Generated by immunoSEQ multiplex PCR, the TCRdb table keeps only in-frame clones and is missing some. The profile shows fewer than 110,000 clones, approximately 80% of them singletons. The sample consisted of peripheral blood. Receptor source: a human donor in a cohort sampled during active COVID-19.

The CDR3 nucleotides read TGTGCCAGCACCCAAGGGAGCGGGGGAGCCTACGAGCAGTACTTC. Its translation is CASTQGSGGAYEQYF. This chain connects TRBV5-4 to TRBJ2-7, with 8 nucleotides matching TRBD2. Trimming took 6 bases from V and 2 from J; bases not matched to a gene: 10. The CDR3 covers 15 residues. Germline V gene sequence: CDR1 SGHNT, CDR2 YYREEE (reference sequence).

The chain uses TRBV9 and TRBJ2-1, with 8 bases lining up with TRBD1. The V and J ends lost 4 bases and 7 bases, in that order; junction bases with no gene match: 16. Germline V gives CDR1 SGDLS, CDR2 YYNGEE. The CDR3 totals 17 residues. The CDR3 here is CASSQPARDRQSNEQFF. CDR3 sequence (DNA): TGTGCCAGCAGCCAACCAGCCCGGGACAGGCAATCTAATGAGCAGTTCTTC.

This clone has just a few counts. The chain combines TRBV5-1 with TRBJ2-7; 11 nucleotides match TRBD1. Trimming at V came to 5 bases and at J to 7 bases, leaving 5 bases not matched to a gene. CDR3 length equals 13 residues. CDR1 and CDR2 (germline): SGHRS, YFSETQ. Written as DNA, the CDR3 is TGCGCCAGCAGTGGGACAGGGGGTCGGGAGCAGTACTTC. As protein: CASSGTGGREQYF. The full variable domain, in which reference TRBV5-1 and TRBJ2-7 provide the parts outside the CDR3, is KAGVTQTPRYLIKTRGQQVTLSCSPISGHRSVSWYQQTPGQGLQFLFEYFSETQRNKGNFPGRFSGRQFSNSRSEMNVSTLELGDSALYLCASSGTGGREQYFGPGTRLTVT.

The gene calls are TRBV4-1 and TRBJ2-1, with D uncertain. Germline V gene sequence: CDR1 MGHRA, CDR2 YSYEKL. The CDR3 has 14 residues. Trimming stripped 0 bases from V and 5 bases from J, with 8 bases between. CDR3: CASSQDDTDNEQFF. The DNA for the CDR3 is TGCGCCAGCAGCCAAGATGACACTGACAATGAGCAGTTCTTC.

This rearrangement joins TRBV5-1 to TRBJ2-5, with 14 bases matching TRBD2. This CDR3 is built from 17 residues. Germline V CDR1 and CDR2: SGHRS, YFSETQ. Trimming at V came to 3 bases and at J to 5 bases, leaving 9 bases not matched to a gene. The DNA for the CDR3 is TGCGCCAGCAGCTCAAGACTAGCGGGGGGGACCCAGGAGACCCAGTACTTC. The encoded protein is CASSSRLAGGTQETQYF.

A few counts support this clone. The genes are TRBV18 and TRBJ1-2; D is possibly TRBD1 (6 bases). Germline CDR1 and CDR2: KGHSH and LQKENI. V dropped 0 bases and J dropped 4 bases, with 12 bases sitting between them. The CDR3 has 15 amino acids. The CDR3: CASSPPSLGAYGYTF. CDR3 bases: TGTGCCAGCTCACCACCGAGCCTGGGGGCCTATGGCTACACCTTC. Supplemented by reference TRBV18 and TRBJ1-2, the full variable domain reads NAGVMQNPRHLVRRRGQEARLRCSPMKGHSHVYWYRQLPEEGLKFMVYLQKENIIDESGMPKERFSAEFPKEGPSILRIQQVVRGDSAAYFCASSPPSLGAYGYTFGSGTRLTVV.